This T cell receptor beta chain was obtained from a study of control samples from healthy donors and cancer patients. TCRdb's table, derived via immunoSEQ multiplex PCR, lists solely in-frame clones and lacks some. This table holds roughly 74,000 clones, around 94% found once. The V end lost 2 bases, the J end lost 0 bases, and 5 bases lay between the germline ends. This CDR3 has 13 residues. The germline CDR1 and CDR2 sequences are MNHEY and SMNVEV (reference sequence). The specimen was blood. The receptor was derived from a woman in her late teens or twenties in good health. This chain uses TRBV27 with TRBJ2-7; D is perhaps TRBD2 (5 bases). The CDR3 nucleotides read TGTGCCAGCAGTTTAGAGGGCTCCTACGAGCAGTACTTC. Its translation is CASSLEGSYEQYF.